This T cell receptor (beta chain) was recovered during a study of blood T cell repertoires in COVID-19 (dated by TCRdb to 2018 to 2021). About the study as a whole: Samples covering the acute and convalescent phases of COVID-19 were provided by collaborators in the United States, Italy and Spain. The repertoires were released in a freely available public database intended as a resource for research on the immune response to SARS-CoV-2. The prospective study material was composed of cDNA or gDNA derived from T cells, B-cell-depleted T cells, or PBMCs. Where HLA class I and class II types were available, the types were taken from metadata supplied by the sample provider, not from assay-based typing. Deeply sampled blood TCRbeta repertoires from subjects exposed to, actively infected with, or recovered from COVID-19 were included in the dataset. Nearly every sample came with metadata listing a de-identified subject ID, COVID-19 status, age in years and sex. The samples were drawn from the first 160 participants of the ongoing ImmuneRACE study and from 950 to 1,500 subjects provided by 6 global collaborators.

Taken from cysteine to phenylalanine, the CDR3 has 17 residues. The only DNA kept is the CDR3, 51 bases in frame from the first base. V trim: 6 bases; J trim: 2 bases; unmatched bases: 10. The germline V gene (reference sequence) gives CDR1 as MNHEY and CDR2 as SMNVEV. Whole blood was collected in K2EDTA tubes by collaborating institutions according to the institutions' own protocols. For TCRbeta analysis, collaborators shipped samples as frozen whole blood, isolated PBMCs, or DNA extracted from either of those sample types. Beyond this particular receptor, the publication reports: The amount of clinical and demographic metadata varied by source and participant and was provided uncurated.

TCRbeta CDR3 regions were amplified from genomic DNA by means of the immunoSEQ Assay, a bias-controlled multiplex PCR. The study's own analysis went as follows. Within the assay, amplification of reference gene primers was used to estimate how many nucleated cells each sample contained. To quantify the absolute abundance of each unique TCRbeta CDR3 rearrangement, sequence reads were collapsed and filtered. For each sample, productive Simpson clonality was calculated by taking the square root of Simpson's diversity index across productive rearrangements. TCRdb holds this immuneACCESS table with in-frame rearrangements only. Some clones are missing; in checked studies, unresolved V genes explain under half, and the rest has no known cause. V and J calls and clone size are copied from that table; D and trimming were computed from the DNA. The table for this sample lists fewer than 150,000 clones; about 88% of them were counted only once. The ten largest account for about 10% of the sample.

In the case of this clone: The clone's antigen remains unknown. Base qualities are missing; no much larger clone stands one base away.

Sequenced input: peripheral blood. Rearrangement joined TRBV27 to TRBJ2-7, with 13 junctional bases fitting TRBD2. The origin of this receptor is a man aged 50-59 years with active or convalescent COVID-19. The DNA sequence is TGTGCCAGCAGCCTACTAACTAGCGGGAGGGCCCCCTACGAGCAGTACTTC. This encodes CASSLLTSGRAPYEQYF.